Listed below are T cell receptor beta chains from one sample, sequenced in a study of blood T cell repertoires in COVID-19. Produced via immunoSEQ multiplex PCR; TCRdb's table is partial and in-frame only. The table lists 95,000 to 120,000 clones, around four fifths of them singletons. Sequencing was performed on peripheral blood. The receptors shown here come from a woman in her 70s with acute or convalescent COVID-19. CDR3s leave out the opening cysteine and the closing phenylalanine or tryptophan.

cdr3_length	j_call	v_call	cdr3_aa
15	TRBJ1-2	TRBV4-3	ASSQESTASGNYGYT
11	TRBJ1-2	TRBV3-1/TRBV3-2	ASSQAENYGYT
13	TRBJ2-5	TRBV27	ASRRGTSGTETQY
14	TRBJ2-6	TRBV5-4	ASSHPGQGGANVLT
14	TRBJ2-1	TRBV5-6	ASSLEEAGSYNEQF
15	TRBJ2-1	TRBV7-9	ASSLEGWRLAYNEQF
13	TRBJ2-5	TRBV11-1	ASSLARGASTAQY
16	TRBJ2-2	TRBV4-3	ASSQRLAGVQNTGELF
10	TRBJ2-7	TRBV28	ASRTGVYEQY
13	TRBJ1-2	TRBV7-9	ASSLVGDRAYGYT
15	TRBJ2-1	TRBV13	ASSLSPPDSSYNEQF
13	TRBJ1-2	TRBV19	ASTRTGDVLYGYT
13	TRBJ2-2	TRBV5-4	ASSSDRGFTGELF
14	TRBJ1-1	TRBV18	ASSPTHVGGGTEAF
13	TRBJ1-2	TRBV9	ASSPLGDKGYGYT
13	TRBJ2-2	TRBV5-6	ASSLAFLNTGELF
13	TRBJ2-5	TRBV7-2	ASSSPVTLRETQY
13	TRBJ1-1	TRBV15	ATSRFLGQGVLAF
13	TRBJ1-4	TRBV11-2	ASSLVRGLGEKLF
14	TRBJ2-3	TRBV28	ASRTTGGERSDTQY